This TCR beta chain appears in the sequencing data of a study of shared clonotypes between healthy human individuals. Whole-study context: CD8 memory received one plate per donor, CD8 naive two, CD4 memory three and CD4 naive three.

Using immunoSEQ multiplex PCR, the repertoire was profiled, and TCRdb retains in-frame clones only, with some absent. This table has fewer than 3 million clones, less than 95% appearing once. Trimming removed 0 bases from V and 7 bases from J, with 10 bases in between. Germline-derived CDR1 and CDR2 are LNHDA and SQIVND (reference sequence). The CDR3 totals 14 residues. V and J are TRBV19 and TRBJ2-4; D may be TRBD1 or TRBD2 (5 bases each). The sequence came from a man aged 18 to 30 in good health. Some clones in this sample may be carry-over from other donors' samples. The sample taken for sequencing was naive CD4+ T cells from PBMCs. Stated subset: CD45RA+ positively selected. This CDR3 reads CASSIDGGANIQYF. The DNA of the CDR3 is TGTGCCAGTAGTATAGATGGGGGTGCCAACATTCAGTACTTC.